The 26 T cell receptor beta chains below come from one sample, sequenced in a study of blood T cell repertoires in COVID-19. The method was immunoSEQ multiplex PCR; TCRdb's version includes in-frame clones alone and lacks a portion of them. Here the sample spans roughly 50,000 clones, more than 75% being singletons. Sequencing used peripheral blood. The receptors were sampled from a human donor in a cohort sampled during active COVID-19.

The chain is built from TRBV5-8 and TRBJ2-1, with 9 bases aligning to TRBD2. This CDR3 is 17 amino acids long. V gave up 4 bases and J gave up 6 bases; unmatched junction bases: 14. Germline values: CDR1 SGHTS, CDR2 YDEGEE. The CDR3 region is CASSPLLTSGNVNEQFF. CDR3 DNA: TGTGCCAGCAGCCCACTCCTGACTAGCGGAAATGTCAATGAGCAGTTCTTC.

J is TRBJ2-3 and V is TRBV7-8, with D unresolved. This CDR3 region has 15 residues. Per germline, CDR1 SGHVS and CDR2 FQNEAQ. V was clipped by 5 bases and J by 1 base, with 13 bases between them. The DNA for the CDR3 is TGTGCCAGCAGCCCCAGTCCATGGCGCACAGATACGCAGTATTTT. It is translated as CASSPSPWRTDTQYF.

In its sample, this clone was seen once. The chain combines TRBV19 with TRBJ1-1, with D hard to call. Trimming removed 3 bases from V and 4 bases from J, with 18 bases in between. This CDR3 comprises 16 residues. The V gene's germline CDR1 is LNHDA and CDR2 SQIVND (reference sequence). CDR3 protein: CASSIPVGGFFTEAFF. CDR3 bases: TGTGCCAGTAGTATCCCGGTTGGAGGGTTCTTCACTGAAGCTTTCTTT.

The genes are TRBV9 and TRBJ1-4; no reliable D call. The germline gives CDR1 SGDLS, CDR2 YYNGEE. Trimming shortened V by 0 bases and J by 5 bases, and 11 bases separated the two germline ends. The CDR3 has 15 amino acids. Here the CDR3 DNA reads TGTGCCAGCAGCGTAGAATGGCGGTCCAATGAAAAACTGTTTTTT. Translating gives CASSVEWRSNEKLFF. The complete variable domain, with remaining parts taken from reference TRBV9 and TRBJ1-4, reads DSGVTQTPKHLITATGQRVTLRCSPRSGDLSVYWYQQSLDQGLQFLIQYYNGEERAKGNILERFSAQQFPDLHSELNLSSLELGDSALYFCASSVEWRSNEKLFFGSGTQLSVL.

The V gene is TRBV7-2, the J gene TRBJ2-3, with a possible D match to TRBD1 (5 bases). There are 15 residues in the CDR3. The ends were cut back, 5 bases at V and 1 base at J, with 13 bases in the middle. Germline V lookup: CDR1 SGHTA, CDR2 FQGNSA. CDR3 amino acids: CASSTLGQRTDTQYF. The CDR3 nucleotides are TGTGCCAGCAGCACCCTGGGGCAGCGCACAGATACGCAGTATTTT.

The rearrangement joins TRBV5-1 to TRBJ2-3, with 12 bases lining up with TRBD2. CDR1 and CDR2 from the germline V gene are SGHRS and YFSETQ. J lost 4 bases, V lost 3 bases, and 6 bases had no gene match. The CDR3 sequence is 16 residues long. The CDR3 coding sequence is TGCGCCAGCAGCTCTTTGACTAGCGGGAGCGCAGATACGCAGTATTTT. Protein product: CASSSLTSGSADTQYF.

The chain recombines TRBV5-1 with TRBJ2-5; 10 bases agree with TRBD2. Germline assignment: CDR1 SGHRS and CDR2 YFSETQ. CDR3 length: 18 residues. V trimming: 0 bases; J trimming: 2 bases; junction bases outside the gene matches: 10. CDR3 nucleotides: TGCGCCAGCAGCTTGGCCCTAGCGGGGGCTGCGGGGCAAGAGACCCAGTACTTC. Encoded protein: CASSLALAGAAGQETQYF.

V gene TRBV28 combines with J gene TRBJ2-7; TRBD2 matches at 14 bases. CDR1 and CDR2 (germline): MDHEN, SYDVKM. This CDR3 has 17 residues. V lost 3 bases to trimming and J lost 0 bases; unmatched junction nucleotides: 4. Here the CDR3 DNA reads TGTGCCAGCAGTTTGCTGACTAGCGGGAGGGGCTCCTACGAGCAGTACTTC. Translation: CASSLLTSGRGSYEQYF.

The rearrangement joins TRBV5-1 to TRBJ2-3, with TRBD2 matching over 11 bases. V lost 9 bases, J lost 7 bases, and 10 bases stayed unmatched. Germline-derived CDR1 and CDR2 are SGHRS and YFSETQ. The CDR3 is 14 residues long. The CDR3 nucleotides are TGCGCCACCGGTAGCGGGGGGGACCCCAATACGCAGTATTTT. Translated: CATGSGGDPNTQYF.

The chain employs TRBV2 and TRBJ1-5, with D unclear. V gave up 4 bases and J gave up 3 bases, with 13 bases separating them. Germline V gives CDR1 SNHLY, CDR2 FYNNEI. The CDR3 runs 15 residues. In DNA form, the CDR3 reads TGTGCCAGCAGTGCGCTCTGGGCAGACAATCAGCCCCAGCATTTT. Its translation is CASSALWADNQPQHF.

The gene calls are TRBV30 and TRBJ1-4, with 7 bases fitting TRBD1. The germline CDR1 and CDR2 sequences are GTSNPN and SVGIG (reference sequence). The CDR3 contains 17 residues. Unmatched junction bases numbered 12, after V lost 1 base and J lost 4 bases. The CDR3 is CAWSAAEGGQYNEKLFF. The DNA for the CDR3 is TGTGCCTGGAGTGCCGCCGAAGGGGGACAGTATAATGAAAAACTGTTTTTT.

This chain joins TRBV5-6 and TRBJ1-4; 8 bases are a match to TRBD1. The germline V gene encodes CDR1 SGHDT and CDR2 YYEEEE. After removal of 4 bases from V and 5 bases from J, the junction contained 7 bases not matched to a gene. The CDR3 spans 15 residues. The CDR3 is CASSPGTGENEKLFF. The CDR3 bases are TGTGCCAGCAGCCCAGGGACAGGCGAAAATGAAAAACTGTTTTTT. The full variable domain, in which reference TRBV5-6 and TRBJ1-4 provide the parts outside the CDR3, is DAGVTQSPTHLIKTRGQQVTLRCSPKSGHDTVSWYQQALGQGPQFIFQYYEEEERQRGNFPDRFSGHQFPNYSSELNVNALLLGDSALYLCASSPGTGENEKLFFGSGTQLSVL.

V and J are TRBV5-1 and TRBJ1-1; TRBD1 aligns across 9 bases. The germline V gene encodes CDR1 SGHRS and CDR2 YFSETQ. Trimming at V came to 1 base and at J to 7 bases, leaving 5 bases not matched to a gene. The CDR3 totals 14 residues. This CDR3 reads CASSLMDRGSEAFF. The DNA of the CDR3 is TGCGCCAGCAGCTTGATGGACAGGGGAAGTGAAGCTTTCTTT.

This chain links TRBV5-1 with TRBJ2-3; D may be TRBD2 (6 bases). V was pared by 1 base and J by 4 bases, with 10 bases between. Germline V gene data show CDR1 as SGHRS and CDR2 as YFSETQ. CDR3 length equals 14 residues. The CDR3 DNA is TGCGCCAGCAGCTTGACAGCGGGCGCAGATACGCAGTATTTT. Protein: CASSLTAGADTQYF.

The rearrangement joins TRBV5-4 to TRBJ2-1, with 8 bases fitting TRBD2. This CDR3 region has 16 residues. Germline CDR1 and CDR2: SGHNT and YYREEE (reference sequence). The junction had 7 bases not matched to a gene; V was cut back by 2 bases and J by 3 bases. DNA for the CDR3: TGTGCCAGCAGCTTTGCAGTCGGGGGGGACTACAATGAGCAGTTCTTC. Translation gives CASSFAVGGDYNEQFF.

The chain links TRBV6-2 or TRBV6-3 to TRBJ1-3; D unresolved. Between the trimmed V and J ends, which lost 6 bases and 1 base, there was a span of 16 bases. CDR1 is MNHEY, CDR2 SVGEGT, per germline. The CDR3 loop spans 16 amino acids. CDR3 in amino acids: CASSPGRDGSGNTIYF. The CDR3 nucleotides read TGTGCCAGCAGCCCTGGGAGGGATGGGTCTGGAAACACCATATATTTT.

V and J are TRBV28 and TRBJ1-1; D gene uncertain. V gave up 5 bases and J gave up 0 bases, with 10 bases separating them. The CDR3 runs 14 residues. Germline V gene lookup returns CDR1 MDHEN and CDR2 SYDVKM. CDR3 loop: CASSPPKMNTEAFF. DNA for the CDR3: TGTGCCAGCAGTCCCCCAAAAATGAACACTGAAGCTTTCTTT.

V usage is TRBV6-5 and J usage is TRBJ2-1; TRBD2 matches at 7 bases. The CDR3 totals 13 residues. Germline trimming cut 7 bases from V and 4 bases from J; bases unmatched to any gene: 4. Germline loops: CDR1 MNHEY, CDR2 SVGAGI. In nucleotides, the CDR3 is TGTGCCAGCATAGCTAGCGGATACAATGAGCAGTTCTTC. It translates to CASIASGYNEQFF.

This chain links TRBV27 with TRBJ1-6; 8 nucleotides line up with TRBD1. The CDR3 runs to 13 residues. Trimming removed 6 bases from V and 7 bases from J; junction bases left unmatched: 2. The germline V gene has CDR1 MNHEY and CDR2 SMNVEV (reference sequence). The chain's CDR3 is CASRWTGNSPLHF. CDR3 in DNA: TGTGCCAGCAGGTGGACAGGGAATTCACCCCTCCACTTT.

The gene calls are TRBV12-5 and TRBJ2-2, with a possible D match to TRBD1 (6 bases). Trimming left V 6 bases short and J 4 bases short, with 15 bases between. This CDR3 contains 15 residues. Per germline, CDR1 LGHNT and CDR2 FRNRAP. The CDR3 DNA sequence: TGTGCTAGTGGCTCAGGGGCCCCGGGCACCGGGGAGCTGTTTTTT. Translation gives CASGSGAPGTGELFF.

The rearrangement uses TRBV27 and TRBJ2-2; TRBD1 matches 7 bases. Trimming removed 4 bases from V and 4 bases from J; junction bases left unmatched: 3. The CDR3 is 14 residues long. Germline-derived CDR1 and CDR2 are MNHEY and SMNVEV (reference sequence). The CDR3 sequence: CASSSGTATGELFF. As DNA, the CDR3 is TGTGCCAGCAGTTCCGGGACAGCCACCGGGGAGCTGTTTTTT.

A single count supports this clone. The V gene is TRBV7-8, the J gene TRBJ2-7, with 7 bases that match TRBD1. V trimming: 2 bases; J trimming: 2 bases; junction bases outside the gene matches: 6. This CDR3 has 15 residues. The V gene's germline CDR1 is SGHVS and CDR2 FQNEAQ. The CDR3 DNA is TGTGCCAGCAGCTTACTCCGGCAGGGGGCCTACGAGCAGTACTTC. Amino acids: CASSLLRQGAYEQYF.

A few counts support this clone. V is TRBV19 and J is TRBJ1-5, with TRBD1 identical over 9 bases. The CDR3 is 15 residues long. In germline, CDR1 is LNHDA, CDR2 SQIVND (reference sequence). The junction had 6 bases not matched to a gene; V was cut back by 5 bases and J by 4 bases. CDR3 sequence (DNA): TGTGCCAGTAGTGTTACAGGGGGCCCAAATCAGCCCCAGCATTTT. Protein sequence: CASSVTGGPNQPQHF.

The chain combines TRBV28 with TRBJ2-7, with 8 bases identical to TRBD1. J was trimmed by 3 bases and V by 8 bases; bases with no gene match: 15. Germline lookup yields CDR1 MDHEN and CDR2 SYDVKM. This CDR3 has 16 residues. The CDR3 sequence is CASGYSSGTGYYEQYF. The CDR3, as DNA: TGTGCCAGCGGTTATTCTTCCGGGACAGGATACTACGAGCAGTACTTC.

The chain recombines TRBV24-1 with TRBJ2-5; D is undetermined. CDR1 is KGHDR and CDR2 is SFDVKD in the germline V gene. This CDR3 has 14 residues. V was cut by 4 bases and J by 2 bases, with 10 bases left in between. Here the CDR3 reads CATSDGPLQETQYF. The DNA of the CDR3 is TGTGCCACCAGTGACGGTCCATTACAAGAGACCCAGTACTTC.

CDR3 sequence (DNA): TGTGCCAGCTCAAAAAATAAGGGGGATGACTACTATGGCTACACCTTC. Translating it yields CASSKNKGDDYYGYTF. The genes are TRBV18 and TRBJ1-2; D is perhaps TRBD1 (6 bases). The V end was cut by 5 bases, the J end by 3 bases, with 19 bases between. The CDR3 extends over 16 amino acids. Germline V gene sequence: CDR1 KGHSH, CDR2 LQKENI. The entire variable domain, with the rest obtained from reference TRBV18 and TRBJ1-2, is as follows: NAGVMQNPRHLVRRRGQEARLRCSPMKGHSHVYWYRQLPEEGLKFMVYLQKENIIDESGMPKERFSAEFPKEGPSILRIQQVVRGDSAAYFCASSKNKGDDYYGYTFGSGTRLTVV.